This TCR beta chain was retrieved from a study of cytomegalovirus exposure and HLA in healthy donors. Overall study results and limits: Confirmation in vitro established that three CMV-associated chains were specific for CMV antigens.

Of note for this clone: Antigen unknown.

PCR involved 60 Vbeta and 13 Jbeta primers. TCRdb's copy holds only in-frame clones and misses some; the assay was immunoSEQ multiplex PCR. The table records 80,000 to 95,000 clones, around 60% of them present only once. This CDR3 is 15 amino acids long. CDR1 is SGHTA, CDR2 FQGNSA, per germline. Trimming left V 1 base short and J 6 bases short, with 13 bases between. Sample: PBMCs. The sequence was obtained from a human donor in good health. V gene TRBV7-2 combines with J gene TRBJ1-5; D is unresolved. CDR3 protein: CASSLEAGLVQPQHF. For the CDR3, the DNA is TGTGCCAGCAGCTTAGAGGCCGGGTTGGTTCAGCCCCAGCATTTT. The entire variable domain, with the rest obtained from reference TRBV7-2 and TRBJ1-5, is as follows: GAGVSQSPSNKVTEKGKDVELRCDPISGHTALYWYRQSLGQGLEFLIYFQGNSAPDKSGLPSDRFSAERTGGSVSTLTIQRTQQEDSAVYLCASSLEAGLVQPQHFGDGTRLSIL.